The clone carrying this T cell receptor (beta chain) was counted a few times. Its antigen is undetermined. The data stem from a study of T-cell reconstitution after alpha-beta-depleted transplantation in children. Study-level points and caveats: Fresh T-cell production supplied most of the T-cell counts and diversity seen one year after transplant. Surviving thymic progenitors and recipient T cells were the source of high TCRbeta diversity at day 60 in some patients.

V was shortened by 0 bases and J by 2 bases, with 10 bases between the two germline ends. In germline, CDR1 is SGHRS, CDR2 YFSETQ. The CDR3 sequence is 15 residues long. A library of TCRbeta sequences, prepared with unique molecular identifiers, was generated. TCRdb analysed the PCR reads with MiXCR anew, one entry per CDR3 protein. The sample lists hundreds of thousands of distinct CDR3 sequences, 16% occurring once. The chain has TRBV5-1 and TRBJ2-3, with D possibly TRBD1 on 5 matching bases. Sequencing used PBMCs, mostly from graft donor cells, obtained 360 days after TCRalphabeta/CD19-depleted stem cell transplant. The sequence was obtained from a male patient between 10 and 17 years old who had a stem cell transplant for acute lymphoblastic leukemia, so the T cells may come from the graft donor. The CDR3 loop reads CASSLAPGITDTQYF. The DNA of the CDR3 is TGCGCCAGCAGCTTGGCCCCAGGGATCACAGATACGCAGTATTTT.